The rows below give T cell receptor beta chains drawn from one sample of a study of T-cell memory formation after mild COVID-19. TCRdb reprocessed the 5' RACE reads via MiXCR and lists one record per CDR3 protein. Seen here are approximately 180,000 distinct CDR3 sequences, under 20% observed once, and the top ten hold about 2%. The sequencing input was PBMCs or a T cell subset sorted from them (not recorded which). These receptors originate from an adult woman who had mild COVID-19 (a few samples of this study predate the infection). Cell type and time point are not known. The CDR3 runs from the conserved cysteine through the conserved F or W. The D gene is left open where the match is weak. Rows may omit the clone size; those that give it use once, few, many or a size class.

D gene: .; J gene: TRBJ2-2; clone size: many; V gene: TRBV9; CDR3 protein: CASSPRVASNTGELFF; CDR3 DNA: TGTGCCAGCAGCCCCCGAGTAGCGTCAAACACCGGGGAGCTGTTTTTT
D gene: TRBD1; J gene: TRBJ2-2; clone size: few; V gene: TRBV10-1; CDR3 protein: CASNSTGITGELFF; CDR3 DNA: TGCGCCAGCAATTCGACAGGGATCACCGGGGAGCTGTTTTTT
D gene: TRBD1; J gene: TRBJ2-1; clone size: few; V gene: TRBV12-3/TRBV12-4; CDR3 protein: CASSPGQGGVNEQFF; CDR3 DNA: TGTGCCAGCAGCCCTGGACAGGGCGGGGTCAATGAGCAGTTCTTC
D gene: .; J gene: TRBJ1-1; clone size: .; V gene: TRBV12-3/TRBV12-4; CDR3 protein: CASSRGFRNTEAFF; CDR3 DNA: TGTGCCAGCAGTCGTGGGTTTAGGAACACTGAAGCTTTCTTT
D gene: TRBD2; J gene: TRBJ2-5; clone size: few; V gene: TRBV5-6; CDR3 protein: CASSIGLAGQETQYF; CDR3 DNA: TGTGCCAGCAGCATCGGACTAGCGGGACAAGAGACCCAGTACTTC
D gene: TRBD2; J gene: TRBJ2-1; clone size: many; V gene: TRBV30; CDR3 protein: CAWRTRREGRYEQFF; CDR3 DNA: TGTGCCTGGAGGACGAGGCGGGAGGGAAGGTATGAGCAGTTCTTC
D gene: TRBD2; J gene: TRBJ2-1; clone size: few; V gene: TRBV20-1; CDR3 protein: CSAQTLKIAGLLGEQFF; CDR3 DNA: TGCAGTGCTCAAACCTTAAAAATAGCGGGGTTACTCGGTGAGCAGTTCTTC
D gene: .; J gene: TRBJ2-1; clone size: .; V gene: TRBV5-1; CDR3 protein: CASSLGGIGNEQFF; CDR3 DNA: TGCGCCAGCAGCTTAGGGGGTATCGGAAATGAGCAGTTCTTC
D gene: TRBD2; J gene: TRBJ2-3; clone size: .; V gene: TRBV7-2; CDR3 protein: CASSSHFLRLAGDTDTQYF; CDR3 DNA: TGTGCCAGCAGCTCCCACTTTTTGAGACTAGCGGGGGATACAGATACGCAGTATTTT
D gene: .; J gene: TRBJ2-2; clone size: few; V gene: TRBV5-8; CDR3 protein: CASSRDPRAAITGELFF; CDR3 DNA: TGTGCCAGCAGCCGGGACCCCCGCGCGGCTATCACCGGGGAGCTGTTTTTT
D gene: TRBD2; J gene: TRBJ2-7; clone size: many; V gene: TRBV10-3; CDR3 protein: CAISGLGLAGLTAYEQYF; CDR3 DNA: TGTGCCATCAGTGGATTAGGACTAGCGGGACTTACCGCCTACGAGCAGTACTTC
D gene: .; J gene: TRBJ2-7; clone size: few; V gene: TRBV9; CDR3 protein: CASSVAEEYEQYF; CDR3 DNA: TGTGCCAGCAGCGTAGCAGAGGAGTACGAGCAGTACTTC
D gene: TRBD2; J gene: TRBJ2-1; clone size: .; V gene: TRBV5-1; CDR3 protein: CASSTRDASGVTAYNEQFF; CDR3 DNA: TGCGCCAGCAGCACCCGGGACGCCAGCGGGGTGACCGCCTACAATGAGCAGTTCTTC
D gene: TRBD1; J gene: TRBJ2-7; clone size: .; V gene: TRBV5-5; CDR3 protein: CASSRGQGPYEQYF; CDR3 DNA: TGTGCCAGCAGCAGGGGACAGGGACCCTACGAGCAGTACTTC
D gene: TRBD2; J gene: TRBJ2-1; clone size: few; V gene: TRBV3-1; CDR3 protein: CASRQAGAGRNEQFF; CDR3 DNA: TGTGCCAGCAGACAAGCGGGGGCTGGTAGGAATGAGCAGTTCTTC
D gene: TRBD1; J gene: TRBJ2-5; clone size: .; V gene: TRBV5-5; CDR3 protein: CASSLNPGGETQYF; CDR3 DNA: TGTGCCAGCAGCTTGAACCCAGGGGGAGAGACCCAGTACTTC
D gene: .; J gene: TRBJ1-5; clone size: .; V gene: TRBV30; CDR3 protein: CAWSGIHSNQPQHF; CDR3 DNA: TGTGCCTGGAGTGGAATCCATAGCAATCAGCCCCAGCATTTT
D gene: TRBD2; J gene: TRBJ2-5; clone size: few; V gene: TRBV9; CDR3 protein: CASSVLGGSLETQYF; CDR3 DNA: TGTGCCAGCAGCGTATTGGGGGGGAGCTTGGAGACCCAGTACTTC
D gene: .; J gene: TRBJ2-3; clone size: few; V gene: TRBV14; CDR3 protein: CASSQDRSADTQYF; CDR3 DNA: TGTGCCAGCAGCCAAGATAGGAGCGCAGATACGCAGTATTTT
D gene: .; J gene: TRBJ1-2; clone size: .; V gene: TRBV12-3/TRBV12-4; CDR3 protein: CASSWGDYGYTF; CDR3 DNA: TGTGCCAGCAGTTGGGGGGACTATGGCTACACCTTC
D gene: TRBD1; J gene: TRBJ2-5; clone size: .; V gene: TRBV12-5; CDR3 protein: CASGAGAGTGAGETQYF; CDR3 DNA: TGTGCTAGTGGTGCGGGGGCCGGGACAGGGGCAGGAGAGACCCAGTACTTC
D gene: .; J gene: TRBJ1-6; clone size: few; V gene: TRBV19; CDR3 protein: CASSIGGETPLHF; CDR3 DNA: TGTGCCAGTAGTATTGGGGGAGAAACACCCCTCCACTTT
D gene: .; J gene: TRBJ2-1; clone size: many; V gene: TRBV4-3; CDR3 protein: CASSQRRYEQFF; CDR3 DNA: TGCGCCAGCAGCCAACGGCGGTATGAGCAGTTCTTC
D gene: TRBD2; J gene: TRBJ2-4; clone size: .; V gene: TRBV4-2; CDR3 protein: CASSQDSLAGEGIQYF; CDR3 DNA: TGTGCCAGCAGCCAAGATTCACTAGCGGGAGAGGGCATTCAGTACTTC
D gene: TRBD1; J gene: TRBJ2-7; clone size: .; V gene: TRBV5-1; CDR3 protein: CASSVGTGPREQYF; CDR3 DNA: TGCGCCAGCAGCGTCGGGACAGGTCCGCGGGAGCAGTACTTC
D gene: .; J gene: TRBJ1-1; clone size: .; V gene: TRBV6-5; CDR3 protein: CASSFADKNTEAFF; CDR3 DNA: TGTGCCAGCAGTTTCGCCGACAAGAACACTGAAGCTTTCTTT
D gene: .; J gene: TRBJ2-1; clone size: many; V gene: TRBV7-9; CDR3 protein: CASSARDSSYNEQFF; CDR3 DNA: TGTGCCAGCAGCGCACGGGATAGCTCCTACAATGAGCAGTTCTTC
D gene: TRBD2; J gene: TRBJ2-1; clone size: few; V gene: TRBV10-3; CDR3 protein: CAISELAGSYNEQFF; CDR3 DNA: TGTGCCATCAGTGAACTAGCGGGAAGCTACAATGAGCAGTTCTTC
D gene: TRBD1; J gene: TRBJ2-6; clone size: .; V gene: TRBV12-3/TRBV12-4; CDR3 protein: CASRDTGAGANVLTF; CDR3 DNA: TGTGCCAGCAGGGATACAGGGGCTGGGGCCAACGTCCTGACTTTC
D gene: TRBD2; J gene: TRBJ2-1; clone size: .; V gene: TRBV20-1; CDR3 protein: CSARDWTSGGLYNEQFF; CDR3 DNA: TGCAGTGCTAGAGACTGGACTAGCGGGGGATTATACAATGAGCAGTTCTTC
D gene: .; J gene: TRBJ2-7; clone size: .; V gene: TRBV7-9; CDR3 protein: CASSFSTILREQYF; CDR3 DNA: TGTGCCAGCAGCTTCTCGACTATCCTCCGCGAGCAGTACTTC
D gene: TRBD1; J gene: TRBJ2-2; clone size: .; V gene: TRBV3-1; CDR3 protein: CASSQGTGSNTGELFF; CDR3 DNA: TGTGCCAGCAGCCAAGGGACAGGCTCAAACACCGGGGAGCTGTTTTTT
D gene: TRBD1; J gene: TRBJ1-4; clone size: .; V gene: TRBV5-1; CDR3 protein: CASSRTGVREKLFF; CDR3 DNA: TGCGCCAGCAGCAGAACAGGGGTGCGCGAAAAACTGTTTTTT
D gene: .; J gene: TRBJ1-6; clone size: few; V gene: TRBV2; CDR3 protein: CASTFPEYNSPLHF; CDR3 DNA: TGTGCCAGCACTTTCCCAGAGTATAATTCACCCCTCCACTTT
D gene: .; J gene: TRBJ1-5; clone size: few; V gene: TRBV4-3; CDR3 protein: CASSQDLSDNQPQHF; CDR3 DNA: TGCGCCAGCAGCCAAGATCTGAGTGACAATCAGCCCCAGCATTTT
D gene: .; J gene: TRBJ2-3; clone size: .; V gene: TRBV7-3; CDR3 protein: CASSGTTDTQYF; CDR3 DNA: TGTGCCAGCAGCGGAACCACAGATACGCAGTATTTT
D gene: .; J gene: TRBJ2-1; clone size: few; V gene: TRBV18; CDR3 protein: CASSPSPGTGNEQFF; CDR3 DNA: TGTGCCAGCTCACCGAGTCCCGGGACTGGCAATGAGCAGTTCTTC
D gene: TRBD2; J gene: TRBJ2-2; clone size: .; V gene: TRBV6-6; CDR3 protein: CASSYPGLAGGLKAGELFF; CDR3 DNA: TGTGCCAGCAGTTACCCTGGACTAGCGGGAGGGTTGAAAGCCGGGGAGCTGTTTTTT
D gene: .; J gene: TRBJ2-3; clone size: few; V gene: TRBV5-1; CDR3 protein: CASSLVVVGDPQYF; CDR3 DNA: TGCGCCAGCAGCTTGGTGGTAGTGGGGGATCCGCAGTATTTT